This T cell receptor (beta chain) emerged from a study of cytomegalovirus exposure and HLA in healthy donors. Study observations and caveats: According to a later analysis, donors in an Asian-associated ancestry cluster reportedly had fewer N-insertions than the roughly 670-donor mean. Among the CMV-associated chains, a few were confirmed in vitro as specific for CMV antigens.

The PCR used 60 Vbeta and 13 Jbeta primers. Clones were read by immunoSEQ multiplex PCR, and TCRdb kept only the in-frame ones, dropping some. The sample holds 130,000 to 150,000 clones, about three quarters seen once. Concerning this clone itself: Its specificity is unknown.

The CDR3 is 10 amino acids. Germline CDR1 and CDR2: SGHAT and FQNNGV. V gave up 6 bases and J gave up 8 bases, with 6 bases separating them. The material sequenced was PBMCs. The V gene is TRBV11-2, the J gene TRBJ2-3; D is ambiguous. This clonotype originated in a middle-aged man in good health and CMV-seropositive. The CDR3, as DNA: TGTGCCAGCAGAGCAAGTACGCAGTATTTT. Translated, it gives CASRASTQYF.